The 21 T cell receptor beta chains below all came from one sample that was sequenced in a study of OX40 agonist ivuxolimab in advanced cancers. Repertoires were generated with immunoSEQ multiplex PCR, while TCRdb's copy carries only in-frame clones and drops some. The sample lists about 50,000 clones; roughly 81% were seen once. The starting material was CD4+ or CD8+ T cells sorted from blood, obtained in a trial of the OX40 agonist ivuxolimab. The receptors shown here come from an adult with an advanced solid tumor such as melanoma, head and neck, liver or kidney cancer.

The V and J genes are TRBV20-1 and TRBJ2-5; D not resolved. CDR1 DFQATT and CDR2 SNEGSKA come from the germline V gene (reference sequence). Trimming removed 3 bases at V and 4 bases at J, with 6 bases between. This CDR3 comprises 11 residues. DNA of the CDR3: TGCAGTGCTAGGAACCTAGAGACCCAGTACTTC. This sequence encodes CSARNLETQYF.

The CDR3 DNA sequence: TGTGCCAGTGGATCGGGAATGTCCTACAATGAGCAGTTCTTC. Amino acid sequence: CASGSGMSYNEQFF. The chain recombines TRBV19 with TRBJ2-1; perhaps TRBD2 as D (5 bases). The CDR3 has 14 residues. The germline gives CDR1 LNHDA, CDR2 SQIVND (reference sequence). The V end was cut by 8 bases, the J end by 1 base, with 12 bases between.

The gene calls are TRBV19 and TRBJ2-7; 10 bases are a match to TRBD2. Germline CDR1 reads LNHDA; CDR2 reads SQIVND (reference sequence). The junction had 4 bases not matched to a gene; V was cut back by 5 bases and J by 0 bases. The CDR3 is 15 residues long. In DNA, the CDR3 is TGTGCCAGTAGTCGGCGGACTAGCGGCTCCTACGAGCAGTACTTC. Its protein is CASSRRTSGSYEQYF.

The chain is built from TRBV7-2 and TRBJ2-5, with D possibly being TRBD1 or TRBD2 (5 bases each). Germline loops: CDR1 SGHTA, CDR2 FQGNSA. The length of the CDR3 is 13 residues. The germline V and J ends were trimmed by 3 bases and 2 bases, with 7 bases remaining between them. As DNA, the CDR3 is TGTGCCAGCAGCTTGGGGGTACAAGAGACCCAGTACTTC. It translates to CASSLGVQETQYF. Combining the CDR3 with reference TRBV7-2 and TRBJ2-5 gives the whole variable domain GAGVSQSPSNKVTEKGKDVELRCDPISGHTALYWYRQSLGQGLEFLIYFQGNSAPDKSGLPSDRFSAERTGGSVSTLTIQRTQQEDSAVYLCASSLGVQETQYFGPGTRLLVL.

The CDR3, as DNA: TGTGCCAGCAGCGAAACTGGGACAGTGAGCTCCTACAATGAGCAGTTCTTC. Translated: CASSETGTVSSYNEQFF. This chain links TRBV9 with TRBJ2-1; 7 bases are a match to TRBD1. Germline CDR1 SGDLS, CDR2 YYNGEE. The CDR3 loop spans 17 amino acids. Trimming cost V 3 bases and J 0 bases; bases outside gene matches: 9.

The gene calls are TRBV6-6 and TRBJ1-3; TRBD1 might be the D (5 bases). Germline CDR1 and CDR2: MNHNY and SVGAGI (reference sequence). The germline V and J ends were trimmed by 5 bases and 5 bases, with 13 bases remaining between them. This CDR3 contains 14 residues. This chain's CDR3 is CASSLVGGRNTIYF. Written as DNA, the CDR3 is TGTGCCAGCAGTCTGGTCGGGGGGAGAAACACCATATATTTT.

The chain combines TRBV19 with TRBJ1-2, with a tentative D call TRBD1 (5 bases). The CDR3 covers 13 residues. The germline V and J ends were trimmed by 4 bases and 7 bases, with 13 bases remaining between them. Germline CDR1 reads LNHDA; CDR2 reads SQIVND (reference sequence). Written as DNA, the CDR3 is TGTGCCAGTAGTACGGGACCCCCGCGTGGCTACACCTTC. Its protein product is CASSTGPPRGYTF. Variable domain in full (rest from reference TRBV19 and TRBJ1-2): DGGITQSPKYLFRKEGQNVTLSCEQNLNHDAMYWYRQDPGQGLRLIYYSQIVNDFQKGDIAEGYSVSREKKESFPLTVTSAQKNPTAFYLCASSTGPPRGYTFGSGTRLTVV.

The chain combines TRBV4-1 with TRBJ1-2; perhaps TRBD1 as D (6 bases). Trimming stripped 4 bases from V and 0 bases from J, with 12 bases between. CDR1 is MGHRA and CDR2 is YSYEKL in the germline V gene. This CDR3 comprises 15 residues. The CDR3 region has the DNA TGCGCCAGCAGCCCCCTGGACAGTACTAACTATGGCTACACCTTC. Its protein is CASSPLDSTNYGYTF.

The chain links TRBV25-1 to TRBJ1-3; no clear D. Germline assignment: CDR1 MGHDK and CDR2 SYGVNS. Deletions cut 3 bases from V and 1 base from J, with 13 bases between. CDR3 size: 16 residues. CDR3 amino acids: CASSDPEVISGNTIYF. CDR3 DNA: TGTGCCAGCAGTGATCCAGAGGTGATTTCTGGAAACACCATATATTTT.

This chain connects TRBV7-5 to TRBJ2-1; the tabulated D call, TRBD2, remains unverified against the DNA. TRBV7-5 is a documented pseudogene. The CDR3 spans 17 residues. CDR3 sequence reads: CARSQIRFGGAVNEQFF. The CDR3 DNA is TGTGCCAGAAGCCAAATTAGGTTCGGGGGAGCGGTCAATGAGCAGTTCTTC.

This chain's CDR3 is CAWSGGNQPQHF. CDR3 coding DNA: TGTGCCTGGAGCGGTGGAAATCAGCCCCAGCATTTT. J is TRBJ1-5 and V is TRBV30; D remains ambiguous. The V gene lost 3 bases and the J gene lost 4 bases, with 7 bases spanning the gap. Germline V lookup: CDR1 GTSNPN, CDR2 SVGIG (reference sequence). CDR3 size: 12 residues.

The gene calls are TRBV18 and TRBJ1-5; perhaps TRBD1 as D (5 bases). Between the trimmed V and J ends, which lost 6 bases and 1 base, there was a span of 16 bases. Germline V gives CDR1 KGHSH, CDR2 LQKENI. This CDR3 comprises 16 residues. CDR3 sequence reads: CASSPGGDGSNQPQHF. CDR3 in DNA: TGTGCCAGCTCCCCGGGGGGGGATGGGAGCAATCAGCCCCAGCATTTT.

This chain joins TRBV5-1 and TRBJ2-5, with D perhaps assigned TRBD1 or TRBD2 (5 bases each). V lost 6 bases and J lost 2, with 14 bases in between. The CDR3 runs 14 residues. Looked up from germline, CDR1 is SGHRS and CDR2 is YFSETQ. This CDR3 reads CASTPGWGQETQYF. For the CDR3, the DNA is TGCGCCAGCACCCCGGGGTGGGGGCAAGAGACCCAGTACTTC.

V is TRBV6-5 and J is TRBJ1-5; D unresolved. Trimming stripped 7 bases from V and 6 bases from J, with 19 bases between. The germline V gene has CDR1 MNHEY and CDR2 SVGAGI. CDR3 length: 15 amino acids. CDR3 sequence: CASKVSGGISQPQHF. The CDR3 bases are TGTGCCAGCAAAGTTTCTGGAGGGATCTCTCAGCCCCAGCATTTT.

Here the CDR3 DNA reads TGTGCCAGCAGCTTATTAGCCGCGGGGGAGCAGTACTTC. It encodes CASSLLAAGEQYF. The rearrangement uses TRBV7-6 and TRBJ2-5; 7 bases map to TRBD2. The V segment lost 2 bases and the J segment 11 bases; nucleotides outside the gene matches: 8. The CDR3 consists of 13 residues. In germline, CDR1 is SGHVS, CDR2 FNYEAQ.

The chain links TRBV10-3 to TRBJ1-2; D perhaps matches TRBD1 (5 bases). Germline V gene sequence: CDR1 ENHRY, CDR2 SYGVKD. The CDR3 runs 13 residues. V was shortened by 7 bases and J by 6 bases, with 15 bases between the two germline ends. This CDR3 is CAITTRDFDGYTF. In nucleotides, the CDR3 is TGTGCCATCACGACGCGGGACTTTGATGGCTACACCTTC.

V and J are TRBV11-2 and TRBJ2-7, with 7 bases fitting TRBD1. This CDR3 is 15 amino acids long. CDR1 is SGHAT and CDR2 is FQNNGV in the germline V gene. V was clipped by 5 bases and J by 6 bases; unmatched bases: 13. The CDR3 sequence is CASSPIRQGRGEQYF. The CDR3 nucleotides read TGTGCCAGCAGCCCGATTCGACAGGGTAGGGGCGAGCAGTACTTC.

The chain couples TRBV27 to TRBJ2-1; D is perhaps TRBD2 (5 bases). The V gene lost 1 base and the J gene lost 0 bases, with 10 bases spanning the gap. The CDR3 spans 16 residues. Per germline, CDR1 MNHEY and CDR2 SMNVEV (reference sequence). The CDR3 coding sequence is TGTGCCAGCAGTTTATTTGACGGGGTCTCCTACAATGAGCAGTTCTTC. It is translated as CASSLFDGVSYNEQFF.

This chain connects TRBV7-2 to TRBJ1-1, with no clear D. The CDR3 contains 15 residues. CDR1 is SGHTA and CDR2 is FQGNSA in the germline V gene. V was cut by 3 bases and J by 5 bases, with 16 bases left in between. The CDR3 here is CASSLGAHGVTEAFF. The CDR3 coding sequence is TGTGCCAGCAGCTTGGGTGCCCATGGAGTAACTGAAGCTTTCTTT.

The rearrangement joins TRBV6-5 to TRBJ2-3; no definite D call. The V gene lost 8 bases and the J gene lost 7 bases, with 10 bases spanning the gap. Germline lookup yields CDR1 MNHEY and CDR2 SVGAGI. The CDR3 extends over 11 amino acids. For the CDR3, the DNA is TGTGCCAGCTTACAATCAAATACGCAGTATTTT. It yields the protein CASLQSNTQYF.

CDR3 nucleotide sequence: TGTGCCAGCAGTTACGAAAGCGGGATATCGGATACGCAGTATTTT. Translation gives CASSYESGISDTQYF. The genes are TRBV6-5 and TRBJ2-3, with 7 bases matching TRBD2. CDR3 length: 15 amino acids. CDR1 MNHEY and CDR2 SVGAGI come from the germline V gene. V was clipped by 2 bases and J by 6 bases; unmatched bases: 8.